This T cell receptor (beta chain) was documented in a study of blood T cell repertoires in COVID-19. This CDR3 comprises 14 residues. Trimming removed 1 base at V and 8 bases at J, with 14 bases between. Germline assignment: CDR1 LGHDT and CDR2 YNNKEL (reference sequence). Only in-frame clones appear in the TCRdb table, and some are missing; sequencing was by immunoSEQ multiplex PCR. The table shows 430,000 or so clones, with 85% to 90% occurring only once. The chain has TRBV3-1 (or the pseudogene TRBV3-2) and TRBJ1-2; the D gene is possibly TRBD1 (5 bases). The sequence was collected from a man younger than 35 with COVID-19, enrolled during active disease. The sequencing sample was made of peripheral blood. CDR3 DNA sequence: TGTGCCAGCAGCCAAGTCGGGGGGGGTGAGGGCTACACCTTC. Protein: CASSQVGGGEGYTF.